These T cell receptor beta chains were read from a single sample in a study of cytomegalovirus exposure and HLA in healthy donors. The method was immunoSEQ multiplex PCR; TCRdb's version includes in-frame clones alone and lacks a portion of them. The sample gives about 120,000 clones, roughly nine tenths of which show up once; 1.9% is in the top ten. The specimen was PBMCs. All receptors come from a woman aged 18-29 years in good health and CMV-seronegative. Each CDR3 is given with its conserved first and last residue. A D gene is named only where the DNA matches it firmly. Only some rows state a clone size, as once, few, many or a class for expanded clones.

v_gene	j_gene	d_gene	abundance	CDR3nt	CDR3aa
TRBV29-1	TRBJ2-1	NA	NA	TGCAGCGTTGAAATGGAGGAGCAGTTCTTC	CSVEMEEQFF
TRBV20-1	TRBJ1-1	TRBD1	NA	TGCAGTGCCGACAGGGATTCCGAAGCTTTCTTT	CSADRDSEAFF
TRBV10-3	TRBJ2-3	TRBD1	NA	TGTGCCATATGGACAGGGAACACAGATACGCAGTATTTT	CAIWTGNTDTQYF
TRBV5-4	TRBJ1-2	TRBD1	NA	TGTGCCAGCAGGCCATTGGGGACAGGGGTTTATGGCTACACCTTC	CASRPLGTGVYGYTF
TRBV6-5	TRBJ2-7	NA	NA	TGTGCCAGCAGGCCACAGGGATCCTACGAGCAGTACTTC	CASRPQGSYEQYF
TRBV30	TRBJ2-5	TRBD2	NA	TGTGCCGGGGGGTTTACTAGCGGGAGAGAGACCCAGTACTTC	CAGGFTSGRETQYF
TRBV15	TRBJ2-5	NA	NA	TGTGCCAAGCAACCCAGGGCCCAAGAGACCCAGTACTTC	CAKQPRAQETQYF
TRBV30	TRBJ2-5	NA	once	TGTGCCTGGAGTCTGACAGCCTATCCCGAGACCCAGTACTTC	CAWSLTAYPETQYF
TRBV9	TRBJ2-7	NA	NA	TGTGCCAGCAGCGTGTCACGTGAGGGCTACGAGCAGTACTTC	CASSVSREGYEQYF
TRBV4-3	TRBJ2-5	TRBD2	once	TGCGCCAGCAGCCAAAGAAGGGGCAGCGGGGGTTTAATGGAGACCCAGTACTTC	CASSQRRGSGGLMETQYF
TRBV9	TRBJ2-1	TRBD1	NA	TGTGCCAGCAGCCCTACCACAGGGGGCTGGGATGAGCAGTTCTTC	CASSPTTGGWDEQFF
TRBV7-5	TRBJ2-7	NA	NA	TGTGCCAGAAGCTTAATGGACAGGGCTGACGAGCAGTACTTC	CARSLMDRADEQYF
TRBV27	TRBJ2-1	TRBD2	NA	TGTGCCAGCAGTTTTTCTCCGGGACTAGCCAAGAATGAGCAGTTCTTC	CASSFSPGLAKNEQFF
TRBV7-2	TRBJ1-2	TRBD1	NA	TGTGCCAGCAGCGTCCTTGGGACAGCTAGAAATGGCTACACCTTC	CASSVLGTARNGYTF
TRBV9	TRBJ2-7	TRBD2	NA	TGTGCCAGCAGCGTAGACCTAGCGGGAGGGAGGGAGCAGTACTTC	CASSVDLAGGREQYF
TRBV5-8	TRBJ2-5	TRBD2	NA	TGTGCCAGCAGCGGTACCGGGACTAGTCAAGAGACCCAGTACTTC	CASSGTGTSQETQYF
TRBV19	TRBJ2-3	NA	NA	TGTGCCAGTAGTAACAGTGGCACAGATACGCAGTATTTT	CASSNSGTDTQYF
TRBV7-2	TRBJ2-3	TRBD1	NA	TGTGCCAGCAGCTTAGGGACAGGGGGCTTAGATACGCAGTATTTT	CASSLGTGGLDTQYF
TRBV9	TRBJ1-2	NA	NA	TGTGCCAGCAGCGAGACTTTAGACGGGAGCTATGGCTACACCTTC	CASSETLDGSYGYTF
TRBV6-1	TRBJ2-7	NA	NA	TGTGCCAGCAGCTCACAGGCAAACTACGAGCAGTACTTC	CASSSQANYEQYF
TRBV28	TRBJ2-7	NA	NA	TGTGCCAGCAGTTTAGACAGACCCTACGAGCAGTACTTC	CASSLDRPYEQYF
TRBV7-2	TRBJ2-4	NA	NA	TGTGCCAGCAGCTTATTGGGACTAGCCAAAAACATTCAGTACTTC	CASSLLGLAKNIQYF
TRBV9	TRBJ2-2	TRBD2	NA	TGTGCCAGCAGCGTAGCGGGAGGGGGTACCGGGGAGCTGTTTTTT	CASSVAGGGTGELFF
TRBV7-2	TRBJ2-3	TRBD2	NA	TGTGCCAGCAGCTTAGCGGGGGGGGACACAGATACGCAGTATTTT	CASSLAGGDTDTQYF
TRBV11-2	TRBJ2-7	NA	NA	TGTGCCAGCACCCGGCTATCCTTAGCCCACGAGCAGTACTTC	CASTRLSLAHEQYF
TRBV9	TRBJ1-1	TRBD1	NA	TGTGCCAGCAGCGCCCAGGACAGGGCGGAAGCTTTCTTT	CASSAQDRAEAFF
TRBV25-1	TRBJ2-2	NA	NA	TGTGCCAGCACCGCAGGGGGGACAGCCACCGGGGAGCTGTTTTTT	CASTAGGTATGELFF
TRBV9	TRBJ2-3	TRBD2	NA	TGTGCCAGCAGCGTAGCTAGCGGGAGGCCAGATACGCAGTATTTT	CASSVASGRPDTQYF
TRBV7-3	TRBJ2-3	TRBD2	NA	TGTGCCAGCAGCCGGGGACTAGCGGCCACAGATACGCAGTATTTT	CASSRGLAATDTQYF
TRBV2	TRBJ2-7	NA	NA	TGTGCCAGCAATCGAGCATTTACCTACGAGCAGTACTTC	CASNRAFTYEQYF
TRBV2	TRBJ1-2	NA	few	TGTGCCAGCGGGGAGGGGGATGGCTATGGCTACACCTTC	CASGEGDGYGYTF
TRBV5-1	TRBJ1-3	TRBD1	NA	TGCGCCAGCAGCTTGGGGGACAGCTCTGGAAACACCATATATTTT	CASSLGDSSGNTIYF
TRBV6-1	TRBJ1-4	NA	NA	TGTGCCAGCAGTGGGACAGCAACTAATGAAAAACTGTTTTTT	CASSGTATNEKLFF
TRBV7-9	TRBJ2-7	NA	NA	TGTGCCAGCAGCCCAGGATGGGAACAGGGTTACGAGCAGTACTTC	CASSPGWEQGYEQYF
TRBV7-3	TRBJ2-7	TRBD2	NA	TGTGCCAGCAGCCTTTTTAGCGGGAGTGATGTCTATGACGAGCAGTACTTC	CASSLFSGSDVYDEQYF
TRBV6-5	TRBJ2-7	NA	NA	TGTGCCAGCAGTTACAACCGGGGAACCTACGAGCAGTACTTC	CASSYNRGTYEQYF
TRBV4-1	TRBJ2-7	NA	NA	TGCGCCAGCAGCCTCCGGGTCGAAGATTCCGAGCAGTACTTC	CASSLRVEDSEQYF
TRBV6-1	TRBJ1-5	TRBD1	NA	TGTGCCAGCAGTGGGGACAGGAATCAGCCCCAGCATTTT	CASSGDRNQPQHF
TRBV7-3	TRBJ2-7	TRBD1	NA	TGTGCCAGCAGCCCACGAGGGACAGGGTCCTTCGTCGAGCAGTACTTC	CASSPRGTGSFVEQYF
TRBV6-5	TRBJ1-2	TRBD1	NA	TGTGCCAGCCAAGGAGGGGGACAGGGGGCGGAGGGCTACACCTTC	CASQGGGQGAEGYTF
TRBV19	TRBJ2-1	TRBD2	NA	TGTGCCAGCGGGACTAGCGGGAGATCCTACAATGAGCAGTTCTTC	CASGTSGRSYNEQFF
TRBV9	TRBJ2-5	TRBD2	NA	TGTGCCAGCAGCAGAACTAGCGGGAGGCAGTACCAAGAGACCCAGTACTTC	CASSRTSGRQYQETQYF
TRBV6-4	TRBJ1-1	NA	NA	TGTGCCAGCAGTCGACTGTACGGCACTGAAGCTTTCTTT	CASSRLYGTEAFF
TRBV5-6	TRBJ1-1	NA	NA	TGTGCCAGCAGTTTTCCGGGGACTGAAGCTTTCTTT	CASSFPGTEAFF
TRBV30	TRBJ1-3	TRBD1	few	TGTGCCTGGAGTTTGCCCGGACAGGGCGTTGGAGACACCATATATTTT	CAWSLPGQGVGDTIYF
TRBV15	TRBJ2-3	TRBD2	NA	TGTGCCACCAGCAAAATGGGCGGTGGACTAGCAACAGATACGCAGTATTTT	CATSKMGGGLATDTQYF
TRBV7-9	TRBJ1-6	TRBD1	NA	TGTGCCAGCAGCTCGCAGACCGGGACAGTGGGTAATTCACCCCTCCACTTT	CASSSQTGTVGNSPLHF
TRBV4-3	TRBJ1-1	TRBD1	few	TGCGCCAGCAGAGGACAGGGGGACACTGAAGCTTTCTTT	CASRGQGDTEAFF
TRBV10-2	TRBJ1-1	NA	NA	TGCGCCAGCAGTGAGTCTACAGCGAACACTGAAGCTTTCTTT	CASSESTANTEAFF
TRBV5-1	TRBJ1-1	NA	NA	TGCGCCAGCAGCCCACAGGGTATAGAGGCTGAAGCTTTCTTT	CASSPQGIEAEAFF
TRBV7-6	TRBJ1-1	NA	NA	TGTGCCAGCAGCCTCCGTAGGAACACTGAAGCTTTCTTT	CASSLRRNTEAFF
TRBV29-1	TRBJ2-6	TRBD1	few	TGCAGCGTTGAGACAGGGGGCTCTGGGGCCAACGTCCTGACTTTC	CSVETGGSGANVLTF
TRBV6-5	TRBJ2-7	NA	NA	TGTGCCAGCAGTTACTCATTCAGTTCCTACGAGCAGTACTTC	CASSYSFSSYEQYF
TRBV19	TRBJ2-2	TRBD1	NA	TGTGCCAGTAGTATCTGGACAGGGCCCGGGGAGCTGTTTTTT	CASSIWTGPGELFF
TRBV7-2	TRBJ1-2	TRBD1	NA	TGTGCCAGCAGCTCGAAGACAGGGGGCAGAGGCTACACCTTC	CASSSKTGGRGYTF